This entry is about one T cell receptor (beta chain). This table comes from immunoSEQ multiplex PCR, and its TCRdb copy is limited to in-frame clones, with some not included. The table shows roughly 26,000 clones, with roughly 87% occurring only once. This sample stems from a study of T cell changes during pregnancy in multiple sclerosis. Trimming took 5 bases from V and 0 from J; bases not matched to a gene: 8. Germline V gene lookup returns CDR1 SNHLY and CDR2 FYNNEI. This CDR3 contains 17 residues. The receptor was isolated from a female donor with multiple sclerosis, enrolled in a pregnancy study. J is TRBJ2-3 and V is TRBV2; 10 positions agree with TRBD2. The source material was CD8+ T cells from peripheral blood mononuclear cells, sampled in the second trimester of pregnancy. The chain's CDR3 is CASSFRGLADSTDTQYF. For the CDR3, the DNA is TGTGCCAGCAGTTTCCGTGGACTAGCGGACAGCACAGATACGCAGTATTTT.